A single sample gave rise to the 22 T cell receptor beta chains below, sequenced in a study of T cell repertoires in cytomegalovirus infection. Their specific antigens are unknown. MiXCR, applied by TCRdb to the reads, yields one record per CDR3 protein. The sample lists approximately 1,000,000 distinct CDR3 sequences; approximately 30% were seen once. Sample: cultured CD8+ T cells from PBMCs, taken from culture after CMV antigen stimulation. The receptor set was obtained from a human donor in good health (CMV status not recorded). Some clones in this sample may be carry-over from other donors' samples.

The chain uses TRBV12-3 or TRBV12-4 and TRBJ1-1; a possible D gene is TRBD1 (6 bases). This CDR3 region has 15 residues. Trimming shortened V by 2 bases and J by 5 bases, and 15 bases separated the two germline ends. The CDR3 DNA reads TGTGCCAGCAGTTTAAGTCCGGAGGGGGGGACTGAAGCTTTCTTT. This encodes CASSLSPEGGTEAFF.

This clonotype was observed a few times. The chain joins TRBV2 to TRBJ2-7; perhaps TRBD2 as D (6 bases). Germline loops: CDR1 SNHLY, CDR2 FYNNEI. Deletions cut 9 bases from V and 6 bases from J, with 6 bases between. The CDR3 covers 9 residues. The CDR3 DNA follows: TGTGCCAGGGGGGGCGAGCAGTACTTC. Protein: CARGGEQYF.

This sequence joins TRBV10-2 and TRBJ1-5, with 8 positions matching TRBD1. The CDR3 runs to 16 residues. V lost 4 bases and J lost 2; bases outside the gene matches: 7. Germline V gene data show CDR1 as WSHSY and CDR2 as SAAADI. The CDR3 bases are TGCGCCAGCAGTGCCACCGACAGGGGAGGCAATCAGCCCCAGCATTTT. Translation: CASSATDRGGNQPQHF.

This clonotype has a count of ten or more. The rearrangement links TRBV6-5 to TRBJ2-1; 11 positions match TRBD1. Per germline, CDR1 MNHEY and CDR2 SVGAGI. This CDR3 region has 15 residues. The V gene end was trimmed by 2 bases and the J gene end by 6 bases; junction bases not matched to a gene: 3. Here the CDR3 DNA reads TGTGCCAGCAGTTACGGGGGACAGGGGGGCAATGAGCAGTTCTTC. Residues: CASSYGGQGGNEQFF.

This clonotype was seen repeatedly, ten times or more. The chain joins TRBV7-8 to TRBJ2-3, with D possibly being TRBD2 (5 bases). V was clipped by 1 base and J by 5 bases, with 16 bases between them. This CDR3 spans 16 amino acids. The germline gives CDR1 SGHVS, CDR2 FQNEAQ. This CDR3 is CASSLVPGVKGDTQYF. The CDR3 DNA sequence: TGTGCCAGCAGCTTAGTACCCGGGGTGAAGGGAGATACGCAGTATTTT.

This clonotype was counted only a few times. CDR3 region: CASSQELAGGTYNEQFF. In nucleotides, the CDR3 is TGCGCCAGCAGCCAAGAATTAGCGGGGGGAACCTACAATGAGCAGTTCTTC. The V and J genes are TRBV4-1 and TRBJ2-1, with TRBD2 identical over 10 bases. V trimming: 0 bases; J trimming: 2 bases; junction bases outside the gene matches: 4. Germline-derived CDR1 and CDR2 are MGHRA and YSYEKL. CDR3 length: 17 amino acids.

V gene TRBV6-5 combines with J gene TRBJ2-3, with 9 bases fitting TRBD2. The CDR3 length is 19 residues. J gave up 0 bases and V 0 bases, and 10 bases lay outside the gene matches. The germline V gene encodes CDR1 MNHEY and CDR2 SVGAGI. The CDR3 here is CASSYSDVAGGPSTDTQYF. The CDR3 bases are TGTGCCAGCAGTTACTCGGATGTGGCGGGGGGGCCTAGCACAGATACGCAGTATTTT.

There are many counts of this clonotype. This sequence joins TRBV6-1 and TRBJ1-2; 10 bases line up with TRBD1. V lost 10 bases and J lost 2; bases outside the gene matches: 13. CDR3 length equals 16 residues. CDR1 is MNHNS and CDR2 is SASEGT in the germline V gene. Here the CDR3 DNA reads TGTGCCACCTTTCGGGGGGACAGGGGTTTGAACTATGGCTACACCTTC. Amino acids: CATFRGDRGLNYGYTF.

This clonotype was seen a few times. V and J are TRBV12-5 and TRBJ2-2; D is perhaps TRBD1 (6 bases). The V gene lost 7 bases and the J gene lost 4 bases, with 19 bases spanning the gap. The CDR3 runs 16 residues. Germline V gene data show CDR1 as LGHNT and CDR2 as FRNRAP. The CDR3 DNA follows: TGTGCTAGTGCCCTCACAGGGTACGGTCGCACCGGGGAGCTGTTTTTT. As protein: CASALTGYGRTGELFF.

This clonotype was seen ten or more times. The V call is TRBV7-2, the J call TRBJ1-2, with D possibly being TRBD1 (6 bases). This CDR3 has 14 amino acids. Germline lookup yields CDR1 SGHTA and CDR2 FQGNSA. V lost 6 bases to trimming and J lost 2 bases, with 13 bases between them. The CDR3 reads CASRTTGSNYGYTF. CDR3 DNA: TGTGCCAGCAGAACGACAGGATCGAACTATGGCTACACCTTC.

The J gene is TRBJ2-2, the V gene TRBV13; 7 bases match TRBD1. Per the germline V gene, CDR1 is PRHDT and CDR2 is FYEKMQ (reference sequence). The CDR3 is made up of 18 amino acids. The ends lost 2 bases at V and 4 bases at J; junction bases unmatched: 13. Here the CDR3 reads CASSLIRDSLRGTGELFF. The CDR3 nucleotides read TGTGCCAGCAGCTTAATCCGGGACAGCCTTCGCGGCACCGGGGAGCTGTTTTTT.

The rearrangement uses TRBV28 and TRBJ1-5; no clear D. V was shortened by 5 bases and J by 3 bases, with 17 bases between the two germline ends. This CDR3 spans 16 amino acids. The germline V gene encodes CDR1 MDHEN and CDR2 SYDVKM. The CDR3 reads CASSPRHHGLNQPQHF. The CDR3 bases are TGTGCCAGCAGTCCGCGGCACCACGGGCTCAATCAGCCCCAGCATTTT.

This clonotype was counted ten times or more. The rearrangement links TRBV19 to TRBJ1-1, with TRBD1 matching over 7 bases. CDR3 length: 14 amino acids. After removal of 5 bases from V and 4 bases from J, the junction contained 7 bases not matched to a gene. Germline values: CDR1 LNHDA, CDR2 SQIVND (reference sequence). CDR3 loop: CASSSGTAFTEAFF. CDR3 sequence (DNA): TGTGCCAGTAGTTCCGGGACAGCTTTCACTGAAGCTTTCTTT.

CDR3 region: CASSIAFGTGDLQETQYF. The CDR3 DNA follows: TGTGCCAGCAGCATCGCTTTCGGGACAGGGGATCTCCAAGAGACCCAGTACTTC. The rearrangement links TRBV7-8 to TRBJ2-5; TRBD1 aligns across 10 bases. The CDR3 is 18 residues long. The V gene end was trimmed by 5 bases and the J gene end by 1 base; junction bases not matched to a gene: 13. Germline V gives CDR1 SGHVS, CDR2 FQNEAQ.

This clonotype occurred a few times. The genes are TRBV10-3 and TRBJ2-2, with TRBD1 matching over 7 bases. CDR1 and CDR2 (germline): ENHRY, SYGVKD. V shed 5 bases and J 3 bases; nucleotides not matched to a gene: 9. The CDR3 length is 16 residues. This CDR3 is CAISFQGEADTGELFF. CDR3 DNA sequence: TGTGCCATCAGTTTTCAGGGGGAAGCTGACACCGGGGAGCTGTTTTTT.

This clonotype was seen only a few times. This chain connects TRBV12-3 or TRBV12-4 to TRBJ2-3; D may match TRBD1 or TRBD2 (6 bases each). The CDR3 has 14 residues. Deletions cut 7 bases from V and 1 base from J, with 12 bases between. In DNA, the CDR3 is TGTGCCAGCAATCTTGGGGGGCGCACAGATACGCAGTATTTT. Its protein product is CASNLGGRTDTQYF.

The chain links TRBV12-3 or TRBV12-4 to TRBJ2-1; possibly TRBD2 for D (7 bases). The V end lost 8 bases, the J end lost 2 bases, and 16 bases lay between the germline ends. The CDR3 contains 15 residues. The DNA of the CDR3 is TGTGCCAGCCAGTTGCGGGGGCCACCCTACAATGAGCAGTTCTTC. Protein product: CASQLRGPPYNEQFF.

The CDR3 spells CSARERGKMPQHF. Here the CDR3 DNA reads TGCAGTGCTAGGGAGCGAGGGAAGATGCCCCAGCATTTT. The rearrangement joins TRBV20-1 to TRBJ1-5; no firm D call. This CDR3 spans 13 amino acids. The germline V gene encodes CDR1 DFQATT and CDR2 SNEGSKA (reference sequence). V was trimmed by 3 bases and J by 9 bases, leaving 15 bases between them.

The genes are TRBV7-9 and TRBJ1-2; D gene unclear. V lost 1 base to trimming and J lost 6 bases, with 12 bases between them. The CDR3 covers 14 residues. Germline lookup yields CDR1 SEHNR and CDR2 FQNEAQ (reference sequence). The CDR3 nucleotides read TGTGCCAGCAGCTTAGGGTGGGATTGGAATGGCTACACCTTC. Its protein is CASSLGWDWNGYTF.

Details on this clonotype: Possible read error: a much larger clone is one base away. The chain uses TRBV7-2 and TRBJ2-5; a weak D match, TRBD2 (6 bases). Germline V gene lookup returns CDR1 SGHTA and CDR2 FQGNSA. The CDR3 has 15 residues. V was shortened by 3 bases and J by 7 bases, with 18 bases between the two germline ends. The CDR3 here is CTSSFHAGYGGTQYF. In DNA, the CDR3 is TGTACCAGCAGCTTCCACGCGGGGTACGGGGGGACCCAGTACTTC.

At least ten counts were recorded for this clonotype. V gene TRBV5-1 combines with J gene TRBJ1-1; possibly TRBD1 for D (5 bases). There are 11 residues in the CDR3. V lost 5 bases and J 8 bases, leaving 10 bases between the germline ends. Germline CDR1 SGHRS, CDR2 YFSETQ. CDR3 residues: CASRDWGEAFF. The CDR3 bases are TGCGCCAGCAGAGATTGGGGGGAAGCTTTCTTT.

The rearrangement links TRBV9 to TRBJ2-6; D gene ambiguous. The CDR3 has 14 residues. Per the germline V gene, CDR1 is SGDLS and CDR2 is YYNGEE. Trimming removed 3 bases from V and 3 bases from J, with 7 bases in between. The CDR3 DNA reads TGTGCCAGCAGCGAGGGTATTGGGGCCAACGTCCTGACTTTC. Its protein is CASSEGIGANVLTF.